Below are 5 T cell receptor beta chains sequenced from a single sample in a study of beta chain features in type 1 diabetes. Every isolated RNA sample was fully reverse transcribed, so sequencing captured expressed TCRB transcripts. Generated by immunoSEQ multiplex PCR, the TCRdb table keeps only in-frame clones and is missing some. The table lists about 140,000 clones, approximately 10% of them singletons. Sequencing used central memory CD4+ T cells from blood. Receptor source: a woman aged 40 to 55 in good health.

This clone was recorded many times. This rearrangement joins TRBV29-1 to TRBJ2-7; 10 nucleotides agree with TRBD1. Germline CDR1 and CDR2: SQVTM and ANQGSEA. The CDR3 spans 14 residues. J gave up 1 base and V 7 bases, and 7 bases lay outside the gene matches. CDR3 nucleotides: TGCAGCGCCGCACGGGGACAGGGGTCCTACGAGCAGTACTTC. This codes for CSAARGQGSYEQYF.

V and J are TRBV10-3 and TRBJ2-7, with 8 bases matching TRBD1. Germline trimming cut 6 bases from V and 3 bases from J; bases unmatched to any gene: 10. This CDR3 spans 15 amino acids. Looked up from germline, CDR1 is ENHRY and CDR2 is SYGVKD. DNA for the CDR3: TGTGCCATCAGGGAAGCCGACACAGGGGGCTACGAGCAGTACTTC. Translated: CAIREADTGGYEQYF.

The chain links TRBV28 to TRBJ2-1; TRBD2 aligns across 12 bases. The CDR3 sequence is 15 residues long. The V gene end was trimmed by 5 bases and the J gene end by 3 bases; junction bases not matched to a gene: 2. CDR1 and CDR2 (germline): MDHEN, SYDVKM. The CDR3 DNA reads TGTGCCAGCAGTATACTAGCGGGGGGCTACAATGAGCAGTTCTTC. Its protein is CASSILAGGYNEQFF.

This clone was counted a few times. This chain uses TRBV7-2 with TRBJ2-7; a weak D match, TRBD2 (5 bases). The CDR3 length is 15 residues. Trimming took off 4 bases at V and 2 bases at J, with 15 bases between the two ends. CDR1 SGHTA and CDR2 FQGNSA come from the germline V gene. The CDR3 protein is CASSSRTSPAYEQYF. In nucleotides, the CDR3 is TGTGCCAGCAGCTCTCGGACTTCCCCCGCCTACGAGCAGTACTTC.

The chain employs TRBV18 and TRBJ1-6, with 10 bases fitting TRBD1. Germline V lookup: CDR1 KGHSH, CDR2 LQKENI. Losses at the gene ends were 4 bases for V and 8 bases for J; bases not matched to a gene: 5. CDR3 size: 15 residues. CDR3 sequence: CASSRDRGGDSPLHF. The CDR3 DNA reads as TGTGCCAGCTCACGGGACAGGGGAGGGGATTCACCCCTCCACTTT.